This note documents a single T cell receptor (beta chain) sequence. Its antigen is unknown. The V end lost 6 bases, the J end lost 3 bases, and 14 bases lay between the germline ends. The CDR3 contains 14 residues. Germline loops: CDR1 MNHNY, CDR2 SVGAGI (reference sequence). With 60 Vbeta and 13 Jbeta primers, the PCR was carried out. Assay used: immunoSEQ multiplex PCR; TCRdb lists only in-frame clones, some missing. The data show about 120,000 clones, over 65% seen once. This sample is part of a study of cytomegalovirus exposure and HLA in healthy donors. All donors participated as healthy donors of bone marrow. General study results and limits: Researchers reported in a later analysis that a missense DCLRE1C variant was tied to TCR beta V- and J-gene trimming. In presence/absence analyses, roughly uniform sequencing depth across donors was assumed. Apart from CMV serostatus, no immune exposure information was available.

The receptor was derived from a man aged 35 to 55 in good health and CMV-seropositive. This chain connects TRBV6-6 to TRBJ1-2; a weak D match, TRBD1 (6 bases). Sequenced input: PBMCs. The CDR3 DNA follows: TGTGCCAGCAGACACAGGGCAGATTACTATGGCTACACCTTC. This translates into CASRHRADYYGYTF.